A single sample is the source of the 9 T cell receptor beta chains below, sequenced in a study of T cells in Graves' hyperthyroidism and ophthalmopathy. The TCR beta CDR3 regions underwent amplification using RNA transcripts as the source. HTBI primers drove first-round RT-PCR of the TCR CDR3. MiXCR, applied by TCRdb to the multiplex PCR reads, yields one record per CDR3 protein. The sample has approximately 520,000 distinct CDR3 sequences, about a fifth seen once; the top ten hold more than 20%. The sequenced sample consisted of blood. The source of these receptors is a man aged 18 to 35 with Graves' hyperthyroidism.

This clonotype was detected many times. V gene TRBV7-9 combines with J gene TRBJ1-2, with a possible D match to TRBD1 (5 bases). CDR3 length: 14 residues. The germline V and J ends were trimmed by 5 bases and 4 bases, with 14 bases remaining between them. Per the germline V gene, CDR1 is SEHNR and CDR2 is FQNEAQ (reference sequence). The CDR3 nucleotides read TGTGCCAGCAGCGTGGGACGGCTTGGCTATGGCTACACCTTC. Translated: CASSVGRLGYGYTF.

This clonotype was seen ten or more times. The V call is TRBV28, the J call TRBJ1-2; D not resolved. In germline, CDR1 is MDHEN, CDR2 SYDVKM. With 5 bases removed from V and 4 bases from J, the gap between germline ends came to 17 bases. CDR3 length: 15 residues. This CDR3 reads CASSNSGSPGYGYTF. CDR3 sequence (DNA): TGTGCCAGCAGTAATTCCGGGAGCCCGGGCTATGGCTACACCTTC.

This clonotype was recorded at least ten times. CDR3 loop: CASRSSRNSPLHF. As DNA, the CDR3 is TGTGCCAGCAGATCGAGCCGAAATTCACCCCTCCACTTT. V and J are TRBV12-3 or TRBV12-4 and TRBJ1-6; D not certain. The germline V and J ends were trimmed by 6 bases and 7 bases, with 10 bases remaining between them. The CDR3 is 13 amino acids.

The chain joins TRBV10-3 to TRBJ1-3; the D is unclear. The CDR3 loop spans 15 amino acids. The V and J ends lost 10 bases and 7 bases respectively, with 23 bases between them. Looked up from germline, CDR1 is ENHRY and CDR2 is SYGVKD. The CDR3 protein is CATFWGDDFRNTIYF. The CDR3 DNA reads TGTGCCACGTTCTGGGGAGACGATTTTCGGAACACCATATATTTT.

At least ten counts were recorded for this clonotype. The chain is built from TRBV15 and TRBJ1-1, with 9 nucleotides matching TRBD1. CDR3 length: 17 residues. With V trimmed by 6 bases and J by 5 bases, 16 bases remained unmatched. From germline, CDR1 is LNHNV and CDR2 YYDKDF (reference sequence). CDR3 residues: CATRQGASRLIETEAFF. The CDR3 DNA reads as TGTGCCACCAGACAGGGGGCGTCGAGACTTATTGAAACTGAAGCTTTCTTT.

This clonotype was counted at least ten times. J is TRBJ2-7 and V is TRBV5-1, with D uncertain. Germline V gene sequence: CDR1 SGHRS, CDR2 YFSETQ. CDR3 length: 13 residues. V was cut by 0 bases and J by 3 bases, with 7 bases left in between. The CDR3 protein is CASSLGADYEQYF. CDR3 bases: TGCGCCAGCAGCTTGGGCGCCGACTACGAGCAGTACTTC.

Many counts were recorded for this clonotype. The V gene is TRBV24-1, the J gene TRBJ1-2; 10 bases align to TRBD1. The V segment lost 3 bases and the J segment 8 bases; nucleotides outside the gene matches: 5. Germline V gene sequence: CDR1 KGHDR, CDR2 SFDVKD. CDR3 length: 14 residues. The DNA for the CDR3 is TGTGCCACCAGTGATAGGGACAGGGGAAGAGGCTACACCTTC. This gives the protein CATSDRDRGRGYTF.

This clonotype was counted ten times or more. The CDR3 DNA sequence: TGTGCCAGCAGTCAGGACAGGGGATTCGGCGAGCAGTACTTC. Translated, it gives CASSQDRGFGEQYF. The rearrangement uses TRBV12-3 or TRBV12-4 and TRBJ2-7, with 9 bases fitting TRBD1. The CDR3 sequence is 14 residues long. Trimming removed 5 bases from V and 6 bases from J; junction bases left unmatched: 8.

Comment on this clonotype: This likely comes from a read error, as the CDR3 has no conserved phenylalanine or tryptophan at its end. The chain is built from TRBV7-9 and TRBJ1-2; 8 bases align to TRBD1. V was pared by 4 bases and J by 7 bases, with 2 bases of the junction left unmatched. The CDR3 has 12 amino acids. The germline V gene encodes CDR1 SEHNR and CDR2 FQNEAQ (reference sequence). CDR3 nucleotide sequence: TGTGCCAGCAGCTCCGACAGGGGTGGCTACACCTTG. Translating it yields CASSSDRGGYTL.